This entry is about one T cell receptor beta chain. During its preparation, the TCRbeta library received unique molecular identifiers. MiXCR, applied by TCRdb to the PCR reads, yields one record per CDR3 protein. The sample lists some 340,000 distinct CDR3 sequences, 10% occurring once. The data belong to a study of T-cell reconstitution after alpha-beta-depleted transplantation in children. Trimming removed 0 bases from V and 0 bases from J, with 13 bases in between. The CDR3 contains 17 residues. Germline CDR1 is SGHNT and CDR2 is YYREEE (reference sequence). This TCR came from a human donor who donated a stem cell graft to a child with acute lymphoblastic leukemia. This specimen was PBMCs from the stem cell graft donor, taken from the stem cell graft. The rearrangement joins TRBV5-4 to TRBJ2-1; D is unclear. The CDR3 nucleotides read TGTGCCAGCAGCTTGGCCCAAAGCCTGGGCTCCTACAATGAGCAGTTCTTC. Translated: CASSLAQSLGSYNEQFF.